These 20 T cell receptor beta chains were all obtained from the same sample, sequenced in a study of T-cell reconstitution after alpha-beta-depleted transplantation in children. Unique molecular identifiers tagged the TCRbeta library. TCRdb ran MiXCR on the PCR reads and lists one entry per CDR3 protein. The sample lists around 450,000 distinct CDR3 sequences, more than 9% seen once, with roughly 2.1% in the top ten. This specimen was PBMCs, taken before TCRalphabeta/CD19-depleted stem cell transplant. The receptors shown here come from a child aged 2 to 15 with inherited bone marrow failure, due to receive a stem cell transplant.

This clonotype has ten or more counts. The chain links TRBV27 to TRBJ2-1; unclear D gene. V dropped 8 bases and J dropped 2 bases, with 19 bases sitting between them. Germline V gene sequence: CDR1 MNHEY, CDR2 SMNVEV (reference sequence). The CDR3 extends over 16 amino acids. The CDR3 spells CASAPDLPIAYNEQFF. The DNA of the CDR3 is TGTGCCAGCGCTCCTGACCTACCTATAGCCTACAATGAGCAGTTCTTC.

The CDR3 coding sequence is TGCGCCAGCAGCCCCGGACTAGCGGGAGAGCTCTCCTACAATGAGCAGTTCTTC. It encodes CASSPGLAGELSYNEQFF. The rearrangement joins TRBV5-1 to TRBJ2-1; 13 nucleotides align to TRBD2. Per germline, CDR1 SGHRS and CDR2 YFSETQ. The CDR3 has 18 amino acids. V lost 4 bases and J lost 0; bases outside the gene matches: 7.

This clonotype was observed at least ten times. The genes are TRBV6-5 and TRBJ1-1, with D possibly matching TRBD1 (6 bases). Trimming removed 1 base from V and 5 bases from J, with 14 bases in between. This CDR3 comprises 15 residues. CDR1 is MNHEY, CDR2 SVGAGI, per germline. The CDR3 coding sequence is TGTGCCAGCAGTTACTTAACAGGGAGTTGGACTGAAGCTTTCTTT. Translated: CASSYLTGSWTEAFF.

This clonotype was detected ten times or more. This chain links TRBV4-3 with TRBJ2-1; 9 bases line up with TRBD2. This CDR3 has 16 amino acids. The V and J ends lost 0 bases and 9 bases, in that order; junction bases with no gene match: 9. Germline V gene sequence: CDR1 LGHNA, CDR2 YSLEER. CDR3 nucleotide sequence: TGCGCCAGCAGCCAAGATCCAGCGGGAGGCATTGGTGAGCAGTTCTTC. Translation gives CASSQDPAGGIGEQFF.

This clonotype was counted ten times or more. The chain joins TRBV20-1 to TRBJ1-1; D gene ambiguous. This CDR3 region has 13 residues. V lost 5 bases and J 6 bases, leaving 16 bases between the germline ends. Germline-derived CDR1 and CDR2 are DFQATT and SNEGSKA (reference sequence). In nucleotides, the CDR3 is TGCAGTGCTTGGCGGACTGTGTCATCTGAAGCTTTCTTT. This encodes CSAWRTVSSEAFF.

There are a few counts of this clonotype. The CDR3 spells CASSQAPTGTSGSYEQYF. The CDR3 DNA is TGCGCCAGCAGCCAAGCCCCCACCGGGACTAGCGGCTCCTACGAGCAGTACTTC. The gene calls are TRBV4-1 and TRBJ2-7; 11 bases agree with TRBD2. Trimming at V came to 1 base and at J to 0 bases, leaving 8 bases not matched to a gene. The V gene's germline CDR1 is MGHRA and CDR2 YSYEKL. The CDR3 consists of 18 residues.

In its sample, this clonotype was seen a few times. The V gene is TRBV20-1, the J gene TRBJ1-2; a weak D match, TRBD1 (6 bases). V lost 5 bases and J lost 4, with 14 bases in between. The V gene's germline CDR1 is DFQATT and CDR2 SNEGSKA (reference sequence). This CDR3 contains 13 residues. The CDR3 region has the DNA TGCAGTGCTGGGGGCTCCGGGAGCTATGGCTACACCTTC. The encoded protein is CSAGGSGSYGYTF.

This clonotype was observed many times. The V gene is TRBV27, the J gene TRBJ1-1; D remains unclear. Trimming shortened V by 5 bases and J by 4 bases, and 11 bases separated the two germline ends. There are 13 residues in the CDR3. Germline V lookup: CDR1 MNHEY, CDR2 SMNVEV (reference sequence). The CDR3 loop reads CASSLRHATEAFF. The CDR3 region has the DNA TGTGCCAGCAGTCTCCGACATGCCACTGAAGCTTTCTTT.

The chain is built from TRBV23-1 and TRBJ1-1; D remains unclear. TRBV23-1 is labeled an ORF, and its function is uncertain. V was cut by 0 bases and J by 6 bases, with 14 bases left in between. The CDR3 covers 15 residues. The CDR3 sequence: CASSQSPDPVSEAFF. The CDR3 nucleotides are TGCGCCAGCAGTCAATCGCCGGATCCAGTCTCTGAAGCTTTCTTT.

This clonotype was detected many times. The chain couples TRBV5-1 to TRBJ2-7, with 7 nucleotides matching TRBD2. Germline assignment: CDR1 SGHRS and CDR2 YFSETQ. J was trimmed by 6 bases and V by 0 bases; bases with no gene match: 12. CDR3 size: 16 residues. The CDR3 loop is CASSLVPSGEGSEQYF. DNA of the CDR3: TGCGCCAGCAGCTTGGTTCCTTCGGGGGAGGGCTCCGAGCAGTACTTC.

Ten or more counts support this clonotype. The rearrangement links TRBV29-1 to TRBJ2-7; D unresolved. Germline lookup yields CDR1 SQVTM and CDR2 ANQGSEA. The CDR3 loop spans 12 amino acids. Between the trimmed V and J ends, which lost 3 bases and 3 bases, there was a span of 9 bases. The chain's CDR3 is CSVEGISYEQYF. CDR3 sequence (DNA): TGCAGCGTTGAGGGGATCAGCTACGAGCAGTACTTC.

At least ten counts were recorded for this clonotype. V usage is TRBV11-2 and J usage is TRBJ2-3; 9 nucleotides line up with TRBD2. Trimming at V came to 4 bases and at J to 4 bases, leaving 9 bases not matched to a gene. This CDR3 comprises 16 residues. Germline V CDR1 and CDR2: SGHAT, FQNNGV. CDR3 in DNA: TGTGCCAGCAGCTCCAAGACTAGCGGCACGCCAGATACGCAGTATTTT. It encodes CASSSKTSGTPDTQYF.

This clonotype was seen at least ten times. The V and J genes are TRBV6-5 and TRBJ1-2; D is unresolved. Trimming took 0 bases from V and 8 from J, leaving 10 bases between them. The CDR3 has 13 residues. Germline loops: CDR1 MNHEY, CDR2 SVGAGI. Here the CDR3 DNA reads TGTGCCAGCAGTTACTCGCGGGGTTTAGGCTACACCTTC. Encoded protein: CASSYSRGLGYTF.

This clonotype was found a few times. DNA of the CDR3: TGTGCCACCAGCATTGCTAGCGGGACCTACAATGAGCAGTTCTTC. It translates to CATSIASGTYNEQFF. The rearrangement uses TRBV15 and TRBJ2-1, with 9 bases identical to TRBD2. This CDR3 is 15 amino acids long. Germline V gene sequence: CDR1 LNHNV, CDR2 YYDKDF (reference sequence). V was clipped by 4 bases and J by 2 bases; unmatched bases: 3.

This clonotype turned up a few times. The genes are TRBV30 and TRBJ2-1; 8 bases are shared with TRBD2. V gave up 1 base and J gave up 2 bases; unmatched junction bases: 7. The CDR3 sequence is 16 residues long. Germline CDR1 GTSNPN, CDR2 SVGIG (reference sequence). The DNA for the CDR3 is TGTGCCTGGAGTGAGCGGACTAGCTCTCCCTACAATGAGCAGTTCTTC. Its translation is CAWSERTSSPYNEQFF. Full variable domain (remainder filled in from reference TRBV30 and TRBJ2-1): SQTIHQWPATLVQPVGSPLSLECTVEGTSNPNLYWYRQAAGRGLQLLFYSVGIGQISSEVPQNLSASRPQDRQFILSSKKLLLSDSGFYLCAWSERTSSPYNEQFFGPGTRLTVL.

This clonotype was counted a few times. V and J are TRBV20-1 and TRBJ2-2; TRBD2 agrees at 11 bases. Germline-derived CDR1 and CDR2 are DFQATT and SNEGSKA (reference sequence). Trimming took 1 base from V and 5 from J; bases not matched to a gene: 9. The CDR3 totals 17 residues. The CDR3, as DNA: TGCAGTGCTAGAGTTCCTACAGGACTAGCGGGTACCGGGGAGCTGTTTTTT. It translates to CSARVPTGLAGTGELFF.

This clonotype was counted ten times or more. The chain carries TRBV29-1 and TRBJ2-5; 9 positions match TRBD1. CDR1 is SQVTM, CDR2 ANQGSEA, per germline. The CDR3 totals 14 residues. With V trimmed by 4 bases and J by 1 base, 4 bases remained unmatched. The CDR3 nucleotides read TGCAGCGTTGCCCCGGGACAGGGCCAAGAGACCCAGTACTTC. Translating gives CSVAPGQGQETQYF.

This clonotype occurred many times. In nucleotides, the CDR3 is TGCAGTGCTCCGGACAGGGGCTTCGGCTACACCTTC. Protein product: CSAPDRGFGYTF. This chain links TRBV20-1 with TRBJ1-2; 9 bases are a match to TRBD1. The CDR3 consists of 12 residues. With 5 bases clipped from V and 8 bases from J, the junction kept 6 bases outside the gene matches. Germline loops: CDR1 DFQATT, CDR2 SNEGSKA (reference sequence).

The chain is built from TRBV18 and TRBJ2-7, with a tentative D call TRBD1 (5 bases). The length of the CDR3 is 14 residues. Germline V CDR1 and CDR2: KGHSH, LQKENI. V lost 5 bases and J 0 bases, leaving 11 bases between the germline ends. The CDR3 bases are TGTGCCAGCTCATCGAGACAGAGCTCCTACGAGCAGTACTTC. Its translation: CASSSRQSSYEQYF.

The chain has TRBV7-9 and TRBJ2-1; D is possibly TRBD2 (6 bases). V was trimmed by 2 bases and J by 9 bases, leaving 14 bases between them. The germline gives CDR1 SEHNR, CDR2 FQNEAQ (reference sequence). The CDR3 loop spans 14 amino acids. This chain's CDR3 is CASSLQVAGGEQFF. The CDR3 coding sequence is TGTGCCAGCAGCTTACAGGTAGCCGGGGGTGAGCAGTTCTTC.